This T cell receptor (beta chain) came from a study of T cells in Graves' hyperthyroidism and ophthalmopathy. Findings of the study overall: The authors' 13 V-J model separated ophthalmopathy from stable hyperthyroidism.

CDR1 and CDR2 (germline): ENHRY, SYGVKD. J was trimmed by 4 bases and V by 6 bases; bases with no gene match: 5. CDR3 length equals 14 residues. Patients were excluded for uncontrolled infection, other autoimmune disease, pregnancy or lactation. Amplification of TCR beta CDR3 regions used RNA as the template. Researchers ran a first-round RT-PCR on the TCR CDR3 using the HTBI primer set. TCRdb re-called the multiplex PCR reads through MiXCR, storing one row per CDR3 protein. This table holds over 450,000 distinct CDR3 sequences, roughly 17% found once. Worth noting for this clonotype: What it recognizes is unknown.

The rearrangement joins TRBV10-3 to TRBJ2-5; TRBD2 matches 10 bases. The receptor comes from a woman between 18 and 30 years old with Graves' ophthalmopathy. Sequencing used blood. The CDR3 is CAISQTSGVETQYF. The CDR3 DNA reads TGTGCCATCAGCCAAACTAGCGGGGTAGAGACCCAGTACTTC.